This entry is about one T cell receptor beta chain. Generated by immunoSEQ multiplex PCR, the TCRdb table keeps only in-frame clones and is missing some. The sample gives roughly 80,000 clones, around nine tenths of which show up once; approximately 0.41% is in the top ten. Germline V lookup: CDR1 SGHVS, CDR2 FNYEAQ. The V and J ends lost 7 bases and 0 bases respectively, with 26 bases between them. This CDR3 has 19 amino acids. The data belong to a study of technical replicates of blood from several donors. The sample comprised T cells isolated from PBMCs. The chain is built from TRBV7-6 and TRBJ2-3; unclear D gene. The TCR originated in a human donor in good health. This CDR3 reads CASTQYSTRSYSSTDTQYF. For the CDR3, the DNA is TGTGCCAGCACCCAATATTCCACGAGGTCATACTCTAGCACAGATACGCAGTATTTT.